The clone carrying this TCR beta chain was seen a few times. This specimen comes from a study of T cell changes during pregnancy in multiple sclerosis. Generated by immunoSEQ multiplex PCR, the TCRdb table keeps only in-frame clones and is missing some. Seen here are more than 60,000 clones, 91% observed once, and the top ten hold around 0.85%. V was trimmed by 1 base and J by 1 base, leaving 12 bases between them. The CDR3 totals 16 residues. Looked up from germline, CDR1 is SGHRS and CDR2 is YFSETQ. Sequenced here: peripheral blood, sampled before pregnancy. The TCR was taken from a female donor with multiple sclerosis, enrolled in a pregnancy study. V and J are TRBV5-1 and TRBJ2-1; D gene unclear. CDR3 nucleotide sequence: TGCGCCAGCAGCTTGTGTGGAGTTAGGTCCTACAATGAGCAGTTCTTC. This gives the protein CASSLCGVRSYNEQFF.